This T cell receptor beta chain derives from a study of long-term antiretroviral therapy in people with HIV. Germline values: CDR1 MNHEY, CDR2 SMNVEV (reference sequence). J was trimmed by 4 bases and V by 2 bases; bases with no gene match: 3. CDR3 size: 14 residues. They ran version v3.0 of the immunoSEQ assay at survey level. Using immunoSEQ multiplex PCR, the repertoire was profiled, and TCRdb retains in-frame clones only, with some absent. The repertoire holds approximately 29,000 clones, with 80% to 95% as singletons. The chain is built from TRBV27 and TRBJ2-3; 7 bases align to TRBD1. The source was unsorted PBMCs, collected more than 5 years after starting antiretroviral therapy. The source of this sequence is a woman in her thirties or forties with HIV. CDR3 protein: CASSLDRVSDTQYF. CDR3 in DNA: TGTGCCAGCAGTTTAGACAGGGTCTCAGATACGCAGTATTTT.